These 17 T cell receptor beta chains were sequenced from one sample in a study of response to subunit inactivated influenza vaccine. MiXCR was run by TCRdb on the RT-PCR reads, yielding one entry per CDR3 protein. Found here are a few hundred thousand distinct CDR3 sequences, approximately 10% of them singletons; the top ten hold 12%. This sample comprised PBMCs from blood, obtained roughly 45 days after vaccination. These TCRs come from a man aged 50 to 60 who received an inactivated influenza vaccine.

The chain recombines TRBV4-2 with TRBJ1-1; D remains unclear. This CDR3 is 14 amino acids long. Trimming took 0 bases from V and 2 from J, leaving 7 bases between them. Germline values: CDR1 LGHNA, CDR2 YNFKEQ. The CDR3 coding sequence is TGTGCCAGCAGCCAAGAAATAGTTAACACTGAAGCTTTCTTT. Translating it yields CASSQEIVNTEAFF.

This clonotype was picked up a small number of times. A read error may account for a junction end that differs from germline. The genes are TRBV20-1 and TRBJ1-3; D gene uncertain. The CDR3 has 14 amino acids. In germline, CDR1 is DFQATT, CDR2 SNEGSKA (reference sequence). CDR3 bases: TGCAGTGCCAGAGAGGGCTCACCTGGAAACACCATATATTTT. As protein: CSAREGSPGNTIYF.

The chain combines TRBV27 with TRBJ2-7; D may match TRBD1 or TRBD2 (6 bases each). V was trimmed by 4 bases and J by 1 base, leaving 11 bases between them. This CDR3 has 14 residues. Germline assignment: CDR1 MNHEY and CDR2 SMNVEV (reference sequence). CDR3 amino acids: CASSYRGRSYEQYF. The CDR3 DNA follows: TGTGCCAGCAGTTATCGGGGGCGATCCTACGAGCAGTACTTC.

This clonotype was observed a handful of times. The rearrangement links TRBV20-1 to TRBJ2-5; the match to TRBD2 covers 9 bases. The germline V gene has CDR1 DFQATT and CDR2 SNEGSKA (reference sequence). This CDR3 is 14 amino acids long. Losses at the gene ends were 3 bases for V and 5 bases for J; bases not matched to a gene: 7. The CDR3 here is CSASVGSGGETQYF. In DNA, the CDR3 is TGCAGTGCTAGTGTGGGTAGCGGGGGTGAGACCCAGTACTTC.

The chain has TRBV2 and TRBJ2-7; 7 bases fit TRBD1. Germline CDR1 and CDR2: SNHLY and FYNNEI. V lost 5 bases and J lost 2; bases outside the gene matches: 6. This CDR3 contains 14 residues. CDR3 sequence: CASSSDRRAYEQYF. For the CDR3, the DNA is TGTGCCAGCAGTTCGGACAGGAGAGCCTACGAGCAGTACTTC.

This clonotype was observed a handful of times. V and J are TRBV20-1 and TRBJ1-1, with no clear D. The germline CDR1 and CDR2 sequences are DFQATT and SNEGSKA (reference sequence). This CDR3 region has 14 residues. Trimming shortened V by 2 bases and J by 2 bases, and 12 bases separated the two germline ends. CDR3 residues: CSARTLNGNTEAFF. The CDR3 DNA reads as TGCAGTGCTAGAACCTTGAACGGCAACACTGAAGCTTTCTTT.

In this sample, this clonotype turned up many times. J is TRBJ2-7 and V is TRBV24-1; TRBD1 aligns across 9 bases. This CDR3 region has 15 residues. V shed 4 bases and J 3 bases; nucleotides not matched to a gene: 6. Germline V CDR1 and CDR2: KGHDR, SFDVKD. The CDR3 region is CATSDPGTGIYEQYF. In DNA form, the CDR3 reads TGTGCCACCAGTGACCCTGGGACAGGGATCTACGAGCAGTACTTC.

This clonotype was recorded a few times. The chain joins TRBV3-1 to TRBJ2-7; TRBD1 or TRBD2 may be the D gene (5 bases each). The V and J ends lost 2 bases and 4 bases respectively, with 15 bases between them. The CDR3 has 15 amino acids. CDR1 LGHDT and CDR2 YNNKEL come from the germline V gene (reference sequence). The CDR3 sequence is CASSQSPGRLYEQYF. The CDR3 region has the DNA TGTGCCAGCAGCCAAAGTCCGGGACGGTTATACGAGCAGTACTTC.

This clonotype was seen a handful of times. In DNA, the CDR3 is TGCGCCAGCAGCCGGGACAGGGGAGGTTACACCGGGGAGCTGTTTTTT. The encoded protein is CASSRDRGGYTGELFF. The V and J genes are TRBV5-1 and TRBJ2-2; TRBD1 matches 10 bases. Germline V CDR1 and CDR2: SGHRS, YFSETQ. Trimming cost V 4 bases and J 3 bases; bases outside gene matches: 6. The CDR3 covers 16 residues.

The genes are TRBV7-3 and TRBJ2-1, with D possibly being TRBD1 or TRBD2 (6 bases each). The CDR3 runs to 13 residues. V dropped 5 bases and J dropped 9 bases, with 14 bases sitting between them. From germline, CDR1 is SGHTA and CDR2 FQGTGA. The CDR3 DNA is TGTGCCAGCAGCACGGGGGTCAGGGGTGAGCAGTTCTTC. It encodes CASSTGVRGEQFF.

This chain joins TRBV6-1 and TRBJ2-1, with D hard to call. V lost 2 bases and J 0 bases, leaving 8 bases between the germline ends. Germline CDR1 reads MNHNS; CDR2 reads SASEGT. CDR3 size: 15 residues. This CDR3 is CASSELASSYNEQFF. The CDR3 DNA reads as TGTGCCAGCAGTGAACTGGCTAGCTCCTACAATGAGCAGTTCTTC.

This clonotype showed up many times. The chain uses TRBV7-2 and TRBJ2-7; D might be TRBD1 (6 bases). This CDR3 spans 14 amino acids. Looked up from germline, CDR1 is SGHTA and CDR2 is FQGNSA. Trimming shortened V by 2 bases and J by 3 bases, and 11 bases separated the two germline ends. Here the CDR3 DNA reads TGTGCCAGCAGCTTAAACAGGGTCTTCTACGAGCAGTACTTC. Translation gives CASSLNRVFYEQYF.

CDR3 nucleotide sequence: TGCAGCGTTGAGGGGGGCGACAAGACCCAGTACTTC. It is translated as CSVEGGDKTQYF. The chain couples TRBV29-1 to TRBJ2-5; the D gene could be TRBD1 or TRBD2 (6 bases each). V was cut by 3 bases and J by 6 bases, with 11 bases left in between. From germline, CDR1 is SQVTM and CDR2 ANQGSEA. The CDR3 has 12 residues.

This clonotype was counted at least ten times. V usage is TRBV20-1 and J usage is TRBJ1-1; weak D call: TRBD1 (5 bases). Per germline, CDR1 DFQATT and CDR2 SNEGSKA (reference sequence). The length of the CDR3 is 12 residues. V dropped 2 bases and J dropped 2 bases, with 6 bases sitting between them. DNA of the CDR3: TGCAGTGCTAGAAGGGGAAACACTGAAGCTTTCTTT. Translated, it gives CSARRGNTEAFF.

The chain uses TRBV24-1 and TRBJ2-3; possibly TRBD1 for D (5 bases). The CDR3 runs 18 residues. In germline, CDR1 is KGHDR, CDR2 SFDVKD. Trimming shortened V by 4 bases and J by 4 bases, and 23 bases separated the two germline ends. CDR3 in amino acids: CATSDTRQGRNQADTQYF. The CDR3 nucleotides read TGTGCCACCAGTGACACCCGGCAGGGTAGAAACCAAGCAGATACGCAGTATTTT.

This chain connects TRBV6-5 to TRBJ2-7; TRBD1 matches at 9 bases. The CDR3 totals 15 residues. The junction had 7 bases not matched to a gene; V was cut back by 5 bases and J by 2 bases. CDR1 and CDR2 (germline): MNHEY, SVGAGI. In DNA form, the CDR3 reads TGTGCCAGCAGTAACCCGGGACAGGGAACCTACGAGCAGTACTTC. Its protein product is CASSNPGQGTYEQYF.

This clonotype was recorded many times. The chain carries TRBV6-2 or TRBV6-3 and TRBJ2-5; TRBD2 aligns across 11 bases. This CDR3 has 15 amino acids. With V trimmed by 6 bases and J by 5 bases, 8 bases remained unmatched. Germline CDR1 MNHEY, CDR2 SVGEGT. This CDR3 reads CASRPTSGRWETQYF. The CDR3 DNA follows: TGTGCCAGCAGGCCTACTAGCGGGAGATGGGAGACCCAGTACTTC.